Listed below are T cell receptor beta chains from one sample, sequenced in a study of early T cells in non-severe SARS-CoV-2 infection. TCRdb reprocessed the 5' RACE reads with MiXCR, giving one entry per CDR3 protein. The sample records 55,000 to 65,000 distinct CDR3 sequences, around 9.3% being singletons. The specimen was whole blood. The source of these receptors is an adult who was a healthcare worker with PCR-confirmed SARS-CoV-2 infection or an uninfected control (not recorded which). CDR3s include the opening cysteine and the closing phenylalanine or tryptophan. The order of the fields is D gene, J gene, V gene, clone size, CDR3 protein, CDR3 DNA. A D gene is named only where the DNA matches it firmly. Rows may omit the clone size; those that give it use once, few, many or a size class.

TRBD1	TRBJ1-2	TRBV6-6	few	CASSYSDRGDYGYTF	TGTGCCAGCAGTTACTCGGACAGGGGAGACTATGGCTACACCTTC
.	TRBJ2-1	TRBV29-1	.	CSVDRPEQFF	TGCAGCGTCGACCGACCGGAACAGTTCTTC
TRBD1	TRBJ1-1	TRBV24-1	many	CATRDNRGQHTEAFF	TGTGCCACCAGGGACAACAGGGGGCAACACACTGAAGCTTTCTTT
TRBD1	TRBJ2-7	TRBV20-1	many	CSATGQRSYEQYF	TGCAGTGCCACGGGACAGAGGTCCTACGAGCAGTACTTC
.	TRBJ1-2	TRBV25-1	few	CASTAAGVNGYTF	TGTGCCTCGACCGCCGCAGGGGTCAACGGCTACACCTTC
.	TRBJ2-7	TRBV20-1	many	CSATEGWGYEQYF	TGCAGTGCCACGGAGGGATGGGGCTACGAGCAGTACTTC
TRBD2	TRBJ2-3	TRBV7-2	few	CASGRFSGIEADTQYF	TGTGCCAGCGGACGTTTTAGCGGGATAGAAGCAGATACGCAGTATTTT
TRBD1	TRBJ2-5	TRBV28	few	CASSPIRDRRSQETQYF	TGTGCCAGCAGTCCAATCCGGGACAGGAGAAGCCAAGAGACCCAGTACTTC
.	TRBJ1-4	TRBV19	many	CASGSPNEKLFF	TGTGCCAGTGGTAGTCCTAATGAAAAACTGTTTTTT
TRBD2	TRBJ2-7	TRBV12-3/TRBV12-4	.	CASSSGLAGYYEQYF	TGTGCCAGCAGTTCGGGACTAGCGGGCTACTACGAGCAGTACTTC
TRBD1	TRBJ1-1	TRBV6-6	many	CASSFQGGNTEAFF	TGTGCCAGCAGTTTTCAGGGGGGGAACACTGAAGCTTTCTTT
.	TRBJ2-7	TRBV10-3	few	CAISGDTKYEQYF	TGTGCCATCAGTGGGGACACGAAATACGAGCAGTACTTC
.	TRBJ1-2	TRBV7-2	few	CASSTGTTGYTF	TGTGCCAGCAGCACGGGGACAACTGGCTACACCTTC
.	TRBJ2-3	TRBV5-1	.	CASSLVSGPTDTQYF	TGCGCCAGCAGCTTGGTTAGCGGACCCACAGATACGCAGTATTTT
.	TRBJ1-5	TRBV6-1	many	CASSEAGRGSNQPQHF	TGTGCCAGCAGTGAAGCAGGCCGGGGCAGCAATCAGCCCCAGCATTTT
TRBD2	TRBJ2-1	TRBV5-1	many	CASSSGRPPYNEQFF	TGCGCCAGCAGTAGCGGGAGGCCCCCCTACAATGAGCAGTTCTTC
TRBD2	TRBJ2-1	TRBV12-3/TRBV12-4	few	CASSRTSGGSYNEQFF	TGTGCCAGCAGTCGGACTAGCGGGGGTTCCTACAATGAGCAGTTCTTC
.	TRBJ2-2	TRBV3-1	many	CASSRVGELFF	TGTGCCAGCAGCAGGGTCGGGGAGCTGTTTTTT
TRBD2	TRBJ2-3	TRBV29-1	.	CSVAAGSGATDTQYF	TGCAGCGTTGCGGCTGGGAGCGGGGCCACAGATACGCAGTATTTT
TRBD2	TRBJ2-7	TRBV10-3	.	CAIRPGLAFEQYF	TGTGCCATCAGGCCGGGACTAGCGTTCGAGCAGTACTTC
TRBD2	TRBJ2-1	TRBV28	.	CASWAGGIYNEQFF	TGTGCCAGCTGGGCGGGGGGAATTTACAATGAGCAGTTCTTC
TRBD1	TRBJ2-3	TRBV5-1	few	CASSNPGQGATDTQYF	TGCGCCAGCAGCAACCCTGGACAGGGGGCGACAGATACGCAGTATTTT
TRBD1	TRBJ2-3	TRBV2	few	CASSRTGASTDTQYF	TGTGCCAGCAGCCGGACAGGGGCTAGCACAGATACGCAGTATTTT
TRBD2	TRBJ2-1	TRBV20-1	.	CSASAGTSSYNEQFF	TGCAGTGCTAGCGCGGGGACTAGCTCCTACAATGAGCAGTTCTTC
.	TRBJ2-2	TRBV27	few	CASSLTMGTGELFF	TGTGCCAGCAGTTTAACGATGGGGACCGGGGAGCTGTTTTTT
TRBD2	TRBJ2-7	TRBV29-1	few	CSVSPSGSVYEQYF	TGCAGCGTTAGCCCTAGCGGGAGTGTCTACGAGCAGTACTTC
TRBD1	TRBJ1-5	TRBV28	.	CASSSYRDRVFDQPQHF	TGTGCCAGCAGTTCTTACCGGGACAGGGTCTTCGATCAGCCCCAGCATTTT
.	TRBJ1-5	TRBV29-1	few	CSVGGQVNQPQHF	TGCAGCGTCGGGGGGCAGGTTAATCAGCCCCAGCATTTT
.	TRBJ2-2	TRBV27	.	CASSSGRGNTGELFF	TGTGCCAGCAGTTCGGGCAGGGGGAACACCGGGGAGCTGTTTTTT
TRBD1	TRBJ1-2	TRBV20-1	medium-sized	CSAVLLQGAHGYTF	TGCAGTGCCGTGCTTTTGCAGGGGGCGCACGGCTACACCTTC
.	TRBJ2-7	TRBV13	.	CASSATTSPKTSYEQYF	TGTGCCAGCAGCGCCACCACTAGTCCCAAGACCTCCTACGAGCAGTACTTC